These T cell receptor beta chains were read from a single sample in a study of technical replicates of blood from several donors. Sequenced by immunoSEQ multiplex PCR; TCRdb stores in-frame clones only, minus some. The sample consists of some 75,000 clones, roughly 96% of them appearing once. The sequenced sample consisted of T cells isolated from PBMCs. The receptors shown here come from a human donor in good health. CDR3s leave out the opening cysteine and the closing phenylalanine or tryptophan.

cdr3_length: 14; v_call: TRBV9; cdr3_aa: ASSAPKGLDLETQY
cdr3_length: 9; v_call: TRBV20-1; cdr3_aa: SARYGYEQY
cdr3_length: 11; v_call: TRBV5-1; cdr3_aa: ASSVEEGDEQY
cdr3_length: 14; v_call: TRBV7-8; cdr3_aa: ASSLGSSPNTGELF
cdr3_length: 12; v_call: TRBV6-1; cdr3_aa: ASSKDRGIYGYT
cdr3_length: 12; v_call: TRBV7-8; cdr3_aa: ASSGGGGNYGYT
cdr3_length: 13; v_call: TRBV5-1; cdr3_aa: ASSLELADTDTQY
cdr3_length: 10; v_call: TRBV27; cdr3_aa: ATKTGAGGYT
cdr3_length: 15; v_call: TRBV6-1; cdr3_aa: ASSESSVGTGFYEQY
cdr3_length: 13; v_call: TRBV10-3; cdr3_aa: AIRVLAGSTDTQY
cdr3_length: 13; v_call: TRBV6-5; cdr3_aa: ASRREGWGTDTQY
cdr3_length: 13; v_call: TRBV19; cdr3_aa: ASSLTGTGDDTQY
cdr3_length: 12; v_call: TRBV19; cdr3_aa: ASNKRGGENEQF
cdr3_length: 16; v_call: TRBV7-3; cdr3_aa: ASSIPGRTGAGANVLT
cdr3_length: 17; v_call: TRBV7-8; cdr3_aa: ASSLESGQGFEVNYGYT
cdr3_length: 12; v_call: TRBV29-1; cdr3_aa: SVEGRGRNYGYT
cdr3_length: 12; v_call: TRBV6-5; cdr3_aa: ASRGTGKSGEQY
cdr3_length: 13; v_call: TRBV23-1; cdr3_aa: ASGPTGKKNQPQH
cdr3_length: 14; v_call: TRBV12-5; cdr3_aa: ASGTTGVPSNQPQH
cdr3_length: 14; v_call: TRBV6-4; cdr3_aa: ASTLQAGGRTGELF
cdr3_length: 13; v_call: TRBV2; cdr3_aa: ASSEGVAPNNEQF
cdr3_length: 13; v_call: TRBV19; cdr3_aa: ASSIEPGTAYEQY